Following are 19 T cell receptor beta chains from one sample sequenced in a study of cytomegalovirus exposure and HLA in healthy donors. The PCR was carried out with 60 Vbeta primers and 13 Jbeta primers. Here immunoSEQ multiplex PCR was the method, and the copy in TCRdb shows in-frame clones only, minus some. The profile shows 150,000 to 200,000 clones, 65% to 85% of them singletons. The specimen was PBMCs. Receptor source: a woman under 40 in good health and CMV-seropositive.

The CDR3: CASSYTPDRTGNTIYF. As DNA, the CDR3 is TGTGCCAGCAGTTATACCCCGGACAGGACTGGAAACACCATATATTTT. The V and J genes are TRBV6-5 and TRBJ1-3, with 7 bases lining up with TRBD1. The trim removed 3 bases at V and 2 bases at J, leaving 7 bases unmatched. Germline V gene sequence: CDR1 MNHEY, CDR2 SVGAGI. The CDR3 is made up of 16 amino acids.

The rearrangement uses TRBV6-6 and TRBJ1-1, with 7 nucleotides matching TRBD1. Trimming at V came to 5 bases and at J to 7 bases, leaving 7 bases not matched to a gene. From germline, CDR1 is MNHNY and CDR2 SVGAGI (reference sequence). This CDR3 comprises 13 residues. The CDR3, as DNA: TGTGCCAGCAGTCAAACCCGGGACAGTGAAGCTTTCTTT. This encodes CASSQTRDSEAFF.

This clone has more than one count but fewer than ten. The chain links TRBV4-3 to TRBJ2-1; TRBD2 agrees at 8 bases. In germline, CDR1 is LGHNA, CDR2 YSLEER. The CDR3 covers 15 residues. V gave up 1 base and J gave up 6 bases; unmatched junction bases: 5. The CDR3 here is CASSQGAGGLNEQFF. For the CDR3, the DNA is TGCGCCAGCAGCCAAGGGGCGGGGGGCCTCAATGAGCAGTTCTTC.

The chain combines TRBV10-3 with TRBJ1-1, with 8 bases matching TRBD1. CDR1 is ENHRY, CDR2 SYGVKD, per germline. The CDR3 runs 14 residues. J was trimmed by 1 base and V by 5 bases; bases with no gene match: 3. The CDR3 protein is CAISSGQGNTEAFF. As DNA, the CDR3 is TGTGCCATCAGTAGTGGACAGGGGAACACTGAAGCTTTCTTT.

Details on this clone: One end of the junction does not line up with germline, which may come from a read error. V is TRBV7-9 and J is TRBJ1-5, with 7 positions matching TRBD1. The germline V gene has CDR1 SEHNR and CDR2 FQNEAQ (reference sequence). This CDR3 comprises 16 residues. CDR3 amino acids: CSSSLGSQGNNQPQHF. The CDR3 DNA sequence: TGTTCCAGCAGCTTAGGCTCACAGGGGAACAATCAGCCCCAGCATTTT.

This chain uses TRBV5-4 with TRBJ2-5, with D hard to call. Trimming stripped 0 bases from V and 5 bases from J, with 11 bases between. From germline, CDR1 is SGHNT and CDR2 YYREEE (reference sequence). The CDR3 consists of 14 residues. CDR3: CASSLDSYRETQYF. In nucleotides, the CDR3 is TGTGCCAGCAGCTTGGACTCTTATCGGGAGACCCAGTACTTC.

The V gene is TRBV5-1, the J gene TRBJ1-2; D is unclear. Between the trimmed V and J ends, which lost 8 bases and 0 bases, there was a span of 11 bases. This CDR3 has 13 amino acids. Germline CDR1 SGHRS, CDR2 YFSETQ. The CDR3 coding sequence is TGCGCCAGTCGAAACAGTTCTAACTATGGCTACACCTTC. It is translated as CASRNSSNYGYTF.

V and J are TRBV5-6 and TRBJ1-1; D might be TRBD1 (5 bases). CDR1 is SGHDT and CDR2 is YYEEEE in the germline V gene. Trimming took off 0 bases at V and 7 bases at J, with 13 bases between the two ends. This CDR3 has 14 residues. The CDR3 DNA follows: TGTGCCAGCAGCTTGGACACCGTGGGGCGTGAAGCTTTCTTT. Translated, it gives CASSLDTVGREAFF.

This chain uses TRBV18 with TRBJ2-5; 10 bases are a match to TRBD2. Matching the DNA end better, TRBJ2-7 makes the J call doubtful. The CDR3 loop spans 14 amino acids. Germline V gene lookup returns CDR1 KGHSH and CDR2 LQKENI. CDR3 bases: TGTGCCAGCTCATTTTCTAGCGGGAGCTACGAGCAGTACTTC. Amino acids: CASSFSSGSYEQYF.

The chain employs TRBV4-1 and TRBJ2-7; 7 nucleotides agree with TRBD2. After removal of 1 base from V and 0 bases from J, the junction contained 9 bases not matched to a gene. The CDR3 runs 17 residues. Per the germline V gene, CDR1 is MGHRA and CDR2 is YSYEKL. CDR3 nucleotides: TGCGCCAGCAGCCAAGTCATGGGACTACCCGACTCCTACGAGCAGTACTTC. Translated: CASSQVMGLPDSYEQYF.

The V gene is TRBV7-9, the J gene TRBJ1-1, with TRBD1 identical over 7 bases. This CDR3 comprises 14 residues. With 6 bases clipped from V and 13 bases from J, the junction kept 17 bases outside the gene matches. From germline, CDR1 is SEHNR and CDR2 FQNEAQ (reference sequence). CDR3 region: CASRPLGTEDVYFF. CDR3 nucleotide sequence: TGTGCCAGCAGACCCCTGGGGACAGAGGATGTGTATTTCTTT. The whole variable domain, filled in from reference TRBV7-9 and TRBJ1-1, reads DTGVSQNPRHKITKRGQNVTFRCDPISEHNRLYWYRQTLGQGPEFLTYFQNEAQLEKSRLLSDRFSAERPKGSFSTLEIQRTEQGDSAMYLCASRPLGTEDVYFFGQGTRLTVV.

The chain links TRBV28 to TRBJ1-2, with D possibly TRBD1 on 6 matching bases. The germline V gene encodes CDR1 MDHEN and CDR2 SYDVKM. The CDR3 loop spans 13 amino acids. V lost 2 bases, J lost 7 bases, and 11 bases lay in between. DNA of the CDR3: TGTGCCAGCAGTTTAAGGACAGCAATTGGCTACACCTTC. This encodes CASSLRTAIGYTF.

This chain uses TRBV29-1 with TRBJ2-7; 8 bases are shared with TRBD1. Germline V CDR1 and CDR2: SQVTM, ANQGSEA. V was pared by 6 bases and J by 3 bases, with 19 bases of the junction left unmatched. This CDR3 is 17 amino acids long. The CDR3 here is CSVMAPVTGEERYEQYF. CDR3 DNA: TGCAGCGTCATGGCGCCGGTGACAGGGGAGGAGCGCTACGAGCAGTACTTC.

This clone was observed a handful of times. This specimen includes other DNA sequences encoding the same CDR3. The gene calls are TRBV19 and TRBJ2-1, with TRBD1 matching 8 bases. Germline V gene data show CDR1 as LNHDA and CDR2 as SQIVND (reference sequence). This CDR3 has 14 amino acids. Losses at the gene ends were 4 bases for V and 4 bases for J; bases not matched to a gene: 3. CDR3 coding DNA: TGTGCCAGTAGTAGGACAGGGCCTTACAATGAGCAGTTCTTC. Protein: CASSRTGPYNEQFF.

V is TRBV9 and J is TRBJ2-1; 8 nucleotides agree with TRBD2. The CDR3 consists of 14 residues. The V and J ends lost 6 bases and 7 bases, in that order; junction bases with no gene match: 9. The germline CDR1 and CDR2 sequences are SGDLS and YYNGEE. The CDR3, as DNA: TGTGCCAGCATCGGGACTAGATTGGTGAATGAGCAGTTCTTC. Translating gives CASIGTRLVNEQFF.

V gene TRBV6-1 combines with J gene TRBJ2-1, with 10 bases identical to TRBD1. V lost 6 bases, J lost 9 bases, and 8 bases stayed unmatched. The length of the CDR3 is 14 residues. CDR1 and CDR2 (germline): MNHNS, SASEGT. CDR3 sequence reads: CASRGTGDQGEQFF. The CDR3 DNA reads TGTGCCAGCAGGGGGACAGGGGATCAGGGTGAGCAGTTCTTC.

The rearrangement links TRBV11-2 to TRBJ1-1; D not resolved. Germline V gives CDR1 SGHAT, CDR2 FQNNGV. The CDR3 loop spans 13 amino acids. The V and J ends lost 5 bases and 7 bases respectively, with 14 bases between them. The CDR3 nucleotides read TGTGCCAGCAGCAAATTACCGGGATTTGAAGCTTTCTTT. Protein product: CASSKLPGFEAFF.

V gene TRBV6-1 combines with J gene TRBJ2-7; 10 nucleotides match TRBD1. Germline assignment: CDR1 MNHNS and CDR2 SASEGT. This CDR3 contains 15 residues. With 9 bases clipped from V and 3 bases from J, the junction kept 11 bases outside the gene matches. CDR3 sequence reads: CASRYRDRGFYEQYF. In DNA form, the CDR3 reads TGTGCCAGTAGATACCGGGACAGGGGCTTCTACGAGCAGTACTTC.

The CDR3 spells CASSSLAGGRTGELFF. The DNA for the CDR3 is TGTGCCAGCAGCTCTCTAGCGGGAGGAAGGACCGGGGAGCTGTTTTTT. This chain connects TRBV7-9 to TRBJ2-2; 11 bases match TRBD2. The CDR3 extends over 16 amino acids. With V trimmed by 4 bases and J by 5 bases, 6 bases remained unmatched. Germline V gene sequence: CDR1 SEHNR, CDR2 FQNEAQ (reference sequence).